Below, 29 T cell receptor beta chains from the same sample are listed, as sequenced in a study of blood T cell repertoires in COVID-19. Sequencing used immunoSEQ multiplex PCR; TCRdb keeps in-frame clones, though not all of them. The data hold tens of thousands of clones, with about 90% observed a single time. The sample consisted of peripheral blood. These receptors were taken from a man aged 80 or over in a cohort sampled during active COVID-19.

V is TRBV7-9 and J is TRBJ1-1, with D unresolved. Trimming removed 7 bases at V and 0 bases at J, with 15 bases between. Germline CDR1 is SEHNR and CDR2 is FQNEAQ (reference sequence). The CDR3 runs 15 residues. In DNA form, the CDR3 reads TGTGCCAGCAACTCCCTCGGGAAAATGAACACTGAAGCTTTCTTT. Translation gives CASNSLGKMNTEAFF.

The chain couples TRBV5-1 to TRBJ2-1; 8 bases are shared with TRBD1. The CDR3 sequence is 15 residues long. V shed 0 bases, J shed 7 bases, and the junction held 6 bases outside the gene matches. CDR1 is SGHRS and CDR2 is YFSETQ in the germline V gene. CDR3 coding DNA: TGCGCCAGCAGCTTGGGTCAGGGGGCCTCAAATGAGCAGTTCTTC. Translating gives CASSLGQGASNEQFF.

V and J are TRBV5-1 and TRBJ1-4, with TRBD1 identical over 7 bases. The junction had 4 bases not matched to a gene; V was cut back by 0 bases and J by 8 bases. The germline gives CDR1 SGHRS, CDR2 YFSETQ. The CDR3 spans 14 residues. Written as DNA, the CDR3 is TGCGCCAGCAGCTTGGTAGCAGGGGGAGAAAAACTGTTTTTT. Translation gives CASSLVAGGEKLFF. Using reference TRBV5-1 and TRBJ1-4 for the parts outside the CDR3, the full variable domain is KAGVTQTPRYLIKTRGQQVTLSCSPISGHRSVSWYQQTPGQGLQFLFEYFSETQRNKGNFPGRFSGRQFSNSRSEMNVSTLELGDSALYLCASSLVAGGEKLFFGSGTQLSVL.

The rearrangement links TRBV11-2 to TRBJ2-3, with 13 bases matching TRBD2. Trimming removed 0 bases from V and 0 bases from J; junction bases left unmatched: 9. This CDR3 has 20 residues. Germline V gene sequence: CDR1 SGHAT, CDR2 FQNNGV. CDR3 sequence (DNA): TGTGCCAGCAGCTTAGATCGGACTAGCGGGAGTGGAGGTAGCACAGATACGCAGTATTTT. It translates to CASSLDRTSGSGGSTDTQYF.

This clone was found a few times. The chain is built from TRBV28 and TRBJ1-6, with 12 bases lining up with TRBD1. From germline, CDR1 is MDHEN and CDR2 SYDVKM. Germline trimming cut 7 bases from V and 5 bases from J; bases unmatched to any gene: 9. CDR3 length: 17 residues. The CDR3 DNA sequence: TGTGCCAGCACCTTGGGACAGGGGGCGCGGGATAATTCACCCCTCCACTTT. This codes for CASTLGQGARDNSPLHF.

The genes are TRBV19 and TRBJ2-1; no clear D gene. V was clipped by 5 bases and J by 9 bases, with 14 bases between them. The CDR3 covers 13 residues. Germline V gene lookup returns CDR1 LNHDA and CDR2 SQIVND (reference sequence). The CDR3 coding sequence is TGTGCCAGTAGTCTTTCGGTAGAGGTTGAGCAGTTCTTC. Its protein product is CASSLSVEVEQFF.

CDR3 in amino acids: CASSEASYRGRVDEKLFF. In DNA form, the CDR3 reads TGTGCCAGCAGTGAAGCTTCGTACAGGGGGAGGGTTGATGAAAAACTGTTTTTT. V gene TRBV25-1 combines with J gene TRBJ1-4; 8 bases match TRBD1. Germline loops: CDR1 MGHDK, CDR2 SYGVNS. With 2 bases clipped from V and 6 bases from J, the junction kept 14 bases outside the gene matches. The CDR3 extends over 18 amino acids.

The rearrangement uses TRBV18 and TRBJ2-7, with D possibly TRBD1 on 6 matching bases. V lost 6 bases and J lost 0, with 6 bases in between. The CDR3 totals 12 residues. The germline V gene has CDR1 KGHSH and CDR2 LQKENI. The CDR3 DNA reads TGTGCCAGCTCGGACAGCTCCTACGAGCAGTACTTC. Translating gives CASSDSSYEQYF.

The J gene is TRBJ2-1, the V gene TRBV14; tentative D call: TRBD2 (6 bases). Germline CDR1 is SGHDN and CDR2 is FVKESK. V lost 3 bases, J lost 4 bases, and 10 bases lay in between. This CDR3 comprises 14 residues. The CDR3 coding sequence is TGTGCCAGCAGCCATGGGGACTGGTACAATGAGCAGTTCTTC. Translating it yields CASSHGDWYNEQFF.

This clone was detected once. The chain joins TRBV24-1 to TRBJ1-5; D gene uncertain. The ends were cut back, 3 bases at V and 0 bases at J, with 2 bases in the middle. There are 13 residues in the CDR3. The germline V gene encodes CDR1 KGHDR and CDR2 SFDVKD. The CDR3 coding sequence is TGTGCCACCAGTGATCGTAGCAATCAGCCCCAGCATTTT. Its translation is CATSDRSNQPQHF.

The chain has TRBV20-1 and TRBJ2-7; 11 bases agree with TRBD2. Germline-derived CDR1 and CDR2 are DFQATT and SNEGSKA (reference sequence). V was pared by 3 bases and J by 3 bases, with 16 bases of the junction left unmatched. The CDR3 extends over 18 amino acids. The CDR3 DNA reads TGCAGTGCTAGTACCGGGACTAGCGGTCCCCAGGGCTTCTACGAGCAGTACTTC. The encoded protein is CSASTGTSGPQGFYEQYF.

Only a few counts were recorded for this clone. The chain couples TRBV5-1 to TRBJ2-7; 10 bases fit TRBD2. This CDR3 contains 16 residues. Germline V gene sequence: CDR1 SGHRS, CDR2 YFSETQ. With V trimmed by 6 bases and J by 6 bases, 15 bases remained unmatched. CDR3 region: CASTLLVASGSIEQYF. The DNA for the CDR3 is TGCGCCAGCACCCTATTGGTGGCTAGCGGGAGTATCGAGCAGTACTTC.

The chain joins TRBV11-2 to TRBJ1-1; D is perhaps TRBD1 (6 bases). V was shortened by 5 bases and J by 4 bases, with 14 bases between the two germline ends. Germline lookup yields CDR1 SGHAT and CDR2 FQNNGV. This CDR3 comprises 14 residues. In DNA form, the CDR3 reads TGTGCCAGCAGCCTCGGACAGATCCCCACTGAAGCTTTCTTT. Protein product: CASSLGQIPTEAFF.

In this sample, this clone turned up once. This chain connects TRBV9 to TRBJ1-3; possible D gene TRBD1, 6 bases. The CDR3 is 16 residues long. V was pared by 0 bases and J by 2 bases, with 12 bases between. In germline, CDR1 is SGDLS, CDR2 YYNGEE. CDR3 nucleotides: TGTGCCAGCAGCGTAGAGGGGGGGAACGCTGGAAACACCATATATTTT. It codes for CASSVEGGNAGNTIYF. The full variable domain, its missing parts supplied by reference TRBV9 and TRBJ1-3, is DSGVTQTPKHLITATGQRVTLRCSPRSGDLSVYWYQQSLDQGLQFLIQYYNGEERAKGNILERFSAQQFPDLHSELNLSSLELGDSALYFCASSVEGGNAGNTIYFGEGSWLTVV.

The gene calls are TRBV9 and TRBJ2-7, with 7 bases that match TRBD2. CDR3 length: 14 amino acids. V dropped 3 bases and J dropped 4; count of bases not matched to a gene: 7. Per germline, CDR1 SGDLS and CDR2 YYNGEE. CDR3 sequence reads: CASSATGTTYEQYF. Written as DNA, the CDR3 is TGTGCCAGCAGCGCGACCGGGACTACGTACGAGCAGTACTTC.

The chain is built from TRBV18 and TRBJ1-5, with D hard to call. Trimming stripped 4 bases from V and 6 bases from J, with 13 bases between. The CDR3 has 14 amino acids. The V gene's germline CDR1 is KGHSH and CDR2 LQKENI. In nucleotides, the CDR3 is TGTGCCAGCTCACTAGGACTTCAGACTCAGCCCCAGCATTTT. It is translated as CASSLGLQTQPQHF. Full variable domain (rest looked up from reference TRBV18 and TRBJ1-5): NAGVMQNPRHLVRRRGQEARLRCSPMKGHSHVYWYRQLPEEGLKFMVYLQKENIIDESGMPKERFSAEFPKEGPSILRIQQVVRGDSAAYFCASSLGLQTQPQHFGDGTRLSIL.

The gene calls are TRBV5-1 and TRBJ2-7; TRBD2 matches at 8 bases. Germline-derived CDR1 and CDR2 are SGHRS and YFSETQ. The CDR3 has 18 residues. Trimming took 2 bases from V and 1 from J; bases not matched to a gene: 14. CDR3 DNA: TGCGCCAGCAGCTTCCGGACCATTACCGGGACTAGGTCCTACGAGCAGTACTTC. The encoded protein is CASSFRTITGTRSYEQYF.

The sample holds a few counts of this clone. This chain uses TRBV2 with TRBJ2-2, with a tentative D call TRBD1 (7 bases). Per the germline V gene, CDR1 is SNHLY and CDR2 is FYNNEI. This CDR3 spans 15 amino acids. Trimming took off 4 bases at V and 5 bases at J, with 14 bases between the two ends. CDR3 in DNA: TGTGCCAGCAGTGGCGACAGGGCGGGAACCGGGGAGCTGTTTTTT. Its translation: CASSGDRAGTGELFF.

This clone is deemed medium-sized. V is TRBV5-4 and J is TRBJ2-7, with 8 bases fitting TRBD2. After removal of 3 bases from V and 5 bases from J, the junction contained 13 bases not matched to a gene. Germline V lookup: CDR1 SGHNT, CDR2 YYREEE (reference sequence). The CDR3 runs to 16 residues. The CDR3 reads CASSSGSGGPVHEQYF. The DNA for the CDR3 is TGTGCCAGCAGCTCGGGGTCGGGGGGGCCTGTCCACGAGCAGTACTTC.

CDR3 residues: CASSTTSGTPAEQFF. The CDR3 region has the DNA TGTGCCAGCAGTACAACTAGCGGGACCCCTGCTGAGCAGTTCTTC. The chain uses TRBV6-5 and TRBJ2-1; the match to TRBD2 covers 10 bases. CDR3 size: 15 residues. CDR1 is MNHEY, CDR2 SVGAGI, per germline. V trimming: 5 bases; J trimming: 9 bases; junction bases outside the gene matches: 10.

The rearrangement uses TRBV10-3 and TRBJ1-4, with D unresolved. The germline V and J ends were trimmed by 4 bases and 0 bases, with 9 bases remaining between them. CDR3 length equals 15 residues. Germline V gives CDR1 ENHRY, CDR2 SYGVKD. CDR3 region: CAISGGAATNEKLFF. The CDR3 coding sequence is TGTGCCATCAGTGGGGGAGCAGCAACTAATGAAAAACTGTTTTTT.

This clone came up a few times. The V call is TRBV30, the J call TRBJ1-2, with D uncertain. Germline assignment: CDR1 GTSNPN and CDR2 SVGIG (reference sequence). The V and J ends lost 3 bases and 8 bases respectively, with 13 bases between them. This CDR3 comprises 12 residues. CDR3 amino acids: CAWRREGGGYTF. The CDR3 DNA follows: TGTGCCTGGAGAAGGGAGGGCGGAGGCTACACCTTC.

This clone is a singleton in its sample. J is TRBJ2-3 and V is TRBV24-1; TRBD2 matches 16 bases. This CDR3 spans 17 amino acids. Germline-derived CDR1 and CDR2 are KGHDR and SFDVKD. V lost 5 bases to trimming and J lost 4 bases; unmatched junction nucleotides: 5. The CDR3 nucleotides read TGTGCCACCAGTGGTGGGACTAGCGGGAGGGCGGCAGATACGCAGTATTTT. Its protein product is CATSGGTSGRAADTQYF.

The genes are TRBV3-1 (or the pseudogene TRBV3-2) and TRBJ2-3; maybe TRBD2 (6 bases). Germline V gene sequence: CDR1 LGHDT, CDR2 YNNKEL (reference sequence). V dropped 4 bases and J dropped 5 bases, with 19 bases sitting between them. The CDR3 sequence is 16 residues long. The CDR3 bases are TGTGCCAGCAGCCCGCCGGGACTGCAAAGGGGAGATACGCAGTATTTT. It is translated as CASSPPGLQRGDTQYF.

The rearrangement links TRBV19 to TRBJ1-1; 10 bases line up with TRBD1. Trimming took 5 bases from V and 4 from J; bases not matched to a gene: 13. The germline V gene has CDR1 LNHDA and CDR2 SQIVND (reference sequence). The CDR3 is made up of 17 amino acids. Here the CDR3 reads CASSPRTGGVGGTEAFF. The CDR3 DNA reads TGTGCCAGTAGTCCACGGACAGGGGGAGTTGGAGGCACTGAAGCTTTCTTT. The full variable domain, completed using reference TRBV19 and TRBJ1-1, is DGGITQSPKYLFRKEGQNVTLSCEQNLNHDAMYWYRQDPGQGLRLIYYSQIVNDFQKGDIAEGYSVSREKKESFPLTVTSAQKNPTAFYLCASSPRTGGVGGTEAFFGQGTRLTVV.

In this sample, this clone turned up a few times. The chain has TRBV12-5 and TRBJ2-1; a weak D match, TRBD1 (5 bases). This CDR3 has 18 residues. CDR1 and CDR2 from the germline V gene are LGHNT and FRNRAP. Between the trimmed V and J ends, which lost 0 bases and 0 bases, there was a span of 15 bases. The CDR3: CASGLVRGGTYSYNEQFF. CDR3 DNA sequence: TGTGCTAGTGGTTTGGTAAGGGGCGGAACCTACTCCTACAATGAGCAGTTCTTC.

This clone was counted a single time. The rearrangement joins TRBV24-1 to TRBJ1-4; D is unclear. Germline values: CDR1 KGHDR, CDR2 SFDVKD. V shed 4 bases and J shed 1 base, with 9 bases lying between them. This CDR3 comprises 15 residues. The CDR3 DNA follows: TGTGCCACCAGTGACTACTCCGAAACTAATGAAAAACTGTTTTTT. This codes for CATSDYSETNEKLFF.

This sequence joins TRBV7-2 and TRBJ2-6, with 7 bases lining up with TRBD2. Germline lookup yields CDR1 SGHTA and CDR2 FQGNSA. The V gene end was trimmed by 0 bases and the J gene end by 1 base; junction bases not matched to a gene: 9. There are 19 residues in the CDR3. The CDR3 bases are TGTGCCAGCAGCTTAGCTTATGGCGGGGGATTTTCTGGGGCCAACGTCCTGACTTTC. The encoded protein is CASSLAYGGGFSGANVLTF.

This sequence joins TRBV10-1 and TRBJ2-2; D possibly corresponds to TRBD1 (7 bases). The germline V gene has CDR1 WNHNN and CDR2 SYGVQD (reference sequence). The V and J ends lost 9 bases and 0 bases respectively, with 11 bases between them. There are 14 residues in the CDR3. The CDR3 protein is CARAGTANTGELFF. DNA for the CDR3: TGCGCCAGGGCGGGGACAGCGAACACCGGGGAGCTGTTTTTT.